The present TCR beta chain was sequenced within a study of blood T cell repertoires in COVID-19. Study-level background: Sites in the United States, Italy and Spain provided acute and convalescent COVID-19 samples. The cDNA or gDNA used as material had been derived from T cells, B-cell-depleted T cells, or PBMCs.

Original processing methods: Amplification of reference gene primers was used by the study to estimate nucleated cell counts. The assay was immunoSEQ multiplex PCR, and TCRdb's table has in-frame clones only and misses some. The D gene and trimming were derived from the DNA, and the V and J assignments and clone size from that table. The table lists about 140,000 clones, over 70% of them singletons. The CDR3 is 14 residues long. Germline values: CDR1 SEHNR, CDR2 FQNEAQ (reference sequence). V gave up 2 bases and J gave up 8 bases, with 13 bases separating them. The TCR was taken from a woman aged 55-69 years with acute or convalescent COVID-19. The specimen sequenced was peripheral blood. The chain has TRBV7-9 and TRBJ2-1; D might be TRBD2 (6 bases). Here the CDR3 reads CASSLSGREDEQFF. CDR3 nucleotide sequence: TGTGCCAGCAGCTTATCCGGGAGAGAGGATGAGCAGTTCTTC.